This T cell receptor (beta chain) comes out of a study of intratumoral heterogeneity in liver cancer. Context from the whole study: In the full cohort of 14 patients, the median age was roughly 58 years and the majority of patients were male. A total of around 70 multiregional samples from roughly 14 HCC patients, consisting of about 52 tumoral and 20 or so adjacent nontumoral regions, were included in the overall cohort. To investigate intratumor heterogeneity, the study integrated RNA-seq, DNA sequencing, TCR-seq and SNP array data drawn from multiple regions of hepatocellular carcinoma specimens. Study-level results and caveats: A relatively low patient number and under-sampled tumor-infiltrating lymphocyte representation were acknowledged by the authors as limitations.

The immunoSEQ assay was used to sequence TCR beta chain CDR3 regions from genomic DNA. Rearranged VDJ segments were amplified with primers annealing to V and J segments. As for the authors' bioinformatics: Clonality and richness metrics were computed with the ImmunoSeq Analyzer software. Differentially abundant clones between regions were identified using Fisher's exact test plus a beta-binomial method for added stringency. In TCRdb, the immuneACCESS table is reduced to in-frame sequences with V and J assigned. These tables do not hold every clone; where another copy was compared, an unresolved V gene accounts for under half, and the others remain unexplained. That table supplies the V and J calls and clone size; D and trimming were determined from the DNA. This sample comprises around 5,900 clones, around 68% of them detected only once. The ten biggest clones cover 22% of the sample. As concerns this clone: This receptor's antigen is unknown. No base qualities exist here, and no much larger clone lies one base off it.

Early-stage hepatocellular carcinoma was present in all patients, and no therapy was administered to any patient before surgical resection. The sampled areas showed no macroscopic signs of necrosis or hemorrhage. In a couple of patients, TCR sequencing (ImmunoSeq) was performed on multiple regions. Each frozen resection tissue sample was taken at least 1 cm away from every other sample. The N label marked samples taken from nontumoral liver tissue adjacent to the tumor. Genomic DNA was extracted from bulk tissue using the DNeasy blood and tissue kit. The origin of this receptor is a man aged 65-85 years with hepatocellular carcinoma. The specimen was tumor-adjacent normal tissue, collected before any cancer treatment.

DNA sequence: TGTGCCAGCAGCAATAGGGGACAGGGGGCGCTTGGCTATGGCTACACCTTC. This translates into CASSNRGQGALGYGYTF. The rearrangement joined TRBV21-1 to TRBJ1-2; the DNA was not used to check the table's D call, TRBD1. TRBV21-1 is listed as a pseudogene. Its CDR3 holds 17 amino acids, cysteine through phenylalanine. This entry keeps only the CDR3 DNA: 51 bases, framed from base 1.